This T cell receptor beta chain was documented in a study of cytomegalovirus exposure and HLA in healthy donors. Findings of the study overall: The majority of CMV-associated TCR beta chains were reported as apparently HLA-restricted in a later analysis.

Losses at the gene ends were 3 bases for V and 2 bases for J; bases not matched to a gene: 6. Germline CDR1 reads MNHEY; CDR2 reads SMNVEV (reference sequence). The CDR3 has 15 residues. It was with 60 Vbeta and 13 Jbeta primers that the PCR ran. Method: immunoSEQ multiplex PCR; TCRdb's copy keeps in-frame clones and lacks some. The sample has approximately 150,000 clones; 84% are singletons. For this clone: What it binds is unknown.

The rearrangement joins TRBV27 to TRBJ1-1, with 7 bases fitting TRBD1. Source material: PBMCs. This clonotype was sampled from a girl between 10 and 17 years old in good health and CMV-seropositive. This CDR3 reads CASSLTGIINTEAFF. CDR3 DNA: TGTGCCAGCAGTTTGACAGGGATCATAAACACTGAAGCTTTCTTT.